This T cell receptor beta chain was recovered during a study of OX40 agonist ivuxolimab in advanced cancers. The wider study: From about 20 to 79 years was the age range, with a mean of about 54 years, and over 70% were male. Study-level points and caveats: Individuals who were partial responders at 0.1-3.0 mg/kg had clonal expansion that ranked among the lowest. Relative to CD4+ cells, CD8+ T cells on average had more expanded clones.

CDR3 length: 15 amino acids. Germline assignment: CDR1 SGHRS and CDR2 YFSETQ. V was cut by 2 bases and J by 2 bases, with 13 bases left in between. Remarks on this clone: Its specificity is not known.

Repertoires were generated with immunoSEQ multiplex PCR, while TCRdb's copy carries only in-frame clones and drops some. The data hold about 72,000 clones, with 75% to 90% observed a single time. The chain joins TRBV5-1 to TRBJ2-5, with D perhaps being TRBD1 or TRBD2 (6 bases each). The receptor was derived from an adult with an advanced solid tumor such as melanoma, head and neck, liver or kidney cancer. Sequenced material: CD4+ or CD8+ T cells sorted from blood, taken in a trial of the OX40 agonist ivuxolimab. The CDR3 loop is CASSLQGGTQETQYF. The CDR3 DNA sequence: TGCGCCAGCAGCTTACAGGGAGGAACGCAAGAGACCCAGTACTTC.